Listed below are T cell receptor beta chains from one sample, sequenced in a study of blood T cell repertoires in COVID-19. Profiling relied on immunoSEQ multiplex PCR, and the TCRdb table lists in-frame clones only, not all of them. The data contain 65,000 to 80,000 clones, over 70% of them singletons. Specimen: peripheral blood. The receptor set was obtained from a man in his fifties or sixties with active COVID-19. Both conserved end residues are trimmed from each CDR3. D genes are given only for firm matches.

d_call: TRBD2
v_call: TRBV7-3
j_call: TRBJ2-2
cdr3_aa: ASSSGLAAIHGDTGELF

d_call: TRBD1
v_call: TRBV10-3
j_call: TRBJ2-7
cdr3_aa: ATGTGRVLYEQY

d_call: -
v_call: TRBV29-1
j_call: TRBJ1-2
cdr3_aa: SVEDRRYGYT

d_call: -
v_call: TRBV24-1
j_call: TRBJ2-7
cdr3_aa: ATSDRVTYEQY

d_call: TRBD1
v_call: TRBV5-1
j_call: TRBJ1-1
cdr3_aa: ASSLSRGQTEAF

d_call: TRBD1
v_call: TRBV27
j_call: TRBJ1-2
cdr3_aa: ASSLAGGRYGYT

d_call: TRBD2
v_call: TRBV5-4
j_call: TRBJ2-7
cdr3_aa: ASSPGTSGGYEQY

d_call: TRBD1
v_call: TRBV15
j_call: TRBJ1-5
cdr3_aa: ATSGGQYSNQPQH

d_call: TRBD1
v_call: TRBV5-4
j_call: TRBJ1-1
cdr3_aa: ASSLASGGETKAF

d_call: TRBD1
v_call: TRBV5-4
j_call: TRBJ1-1
cdr3_aa: ASSPTSGQGPFNTEAF

d_call: -
v_call: TRBV7-8
j_call: TRBJ2-6
cdr3_aa: ASSRRGANVLT

d_call: -
v_call: TRBV5-1
j_call: TRBJ2-5
cdr3_aa: ASSLPSQGVTQY

d_call: -
v_call: TRBV27
j_call: TRBJ2-7
cdr3_aa: ASSLPRGLILPDEQY

d_call: -
v_call: TRBV9
j_call: TRBJ2-2
cdr3_aa: ASSVAGNTGELF

d_call: TRBD2
v_call: TRBV7-9
j_call: TRBJ2-1
cdr3_aa: ASSFGKSSGPDSGEQF

d_call: -
v_call: TRBV19
j_call: TRBJ1-5
cdr3_aa: ASSPRWGGSNQPQH

d_call: TRBD2
v_call: TRBV6-5
j_call: TRBJ2-5
cdr3_aa: ASSYSGGQETQY

d_call: -
v_call: TRBV4-2
j_call: TRBJ1-2
cdr3_aa: ASSRQLDTGYGYT

d_call: -
v_call: TRBV5-1
j_call: TRBJ2-5
cdr3_aa: ASGGGTQGETQY

d_call: -
v_call: TRBV4-3
j_call: TRBJ2-2
cdr3_aa: ASSQDRIYTGELF

d_call: TRBD1
v_call: TRBV2
j_call: TRBJ2-7
cdr3_aa: ASSVDRGGSYEQY

d_call: -
v_call: TRBV30
j_call: TRBJ1-4
cdr3_aa: AWSVYPGNEKLF

d_call: -
v_call: TRBV2
j_call: TRBJ1-6
cdr3_aa: ASSAGLVGNSPLH

d_call: -
v_call: TRBV5-8
j_call: TRBJ1-3
cdr3_aa: ASSFSAGAGNTIY

d_call: TRBD1
v_call: TRBV7-2
j_call: TRBJ2-4
cdr3_aa: ASSPGDRGTLY

d_call: TRBD1
v_call: TRBV7-2
j_call: TRBJ1-1
cdr3_aa: ASTILSGTGVNTEAF

d_call: -
v_call: TRBV6-5
j_call: TRBJ2-3
cdr3_aa: ASSYSAGVGKDTQY

d_call: TRBD2
v_call: TRBV5-4
j_call: TRBJ2-1
cdr3_aa: ASSQTSGTGEQF

d_call: -
v_call: TRBV7-9
j_call: TRBJ2-5
cdr3_aa: ASSTSGAETQY

d_call: TRBD1
v_call: TRBV6-1
j_call: TRBJ1-4
cdr3_aa: ASSDHRGTNEKLF

d_call: TRBD1
v_call: TRBV24-1
j_call: TRBJ2-3
cdr3_aa: ATSDPRTGASTDTQY

d_call: TRBD2
v_call: TRBV23-1
j_call: TRBJ2-7
cdr3_aa: ASSQDTGLADEQY

d_call: TRBD2
v_call: TRBV27
j_call: TRBJ2-7
cdr3_aa: ASSLLLAGGPYEQY

d_call: -
v_call: TRBV4-3
j_call: TRBJ2-2
cdr3_aa: ASSQDTTNTGELF

d_call: -
v_call: TRBV5-4
j_call: TRBJ1-5
cdr3_aa: ASNKENQPQH

d_call: TRBD1
v_call: TRBV11-3
j_call: TRBJ2-7
cdr3_aa: ASSSPPTGQSYEQY

d_call: TRBD2
v_call: TRBV10-3
j_call: TRBJ2-5
cdr3_aa: ATRVGLAGEETQY

d_call: TRBD2
v_call: TRBV7-9
j_call: TRBJ2-3
cdr3_aa: ASSLSLAGGTDTQY

d_call: TRBD1
v_call: TRBV5-1
j_call: TRBJ2-7
cdr3_aa: ASRQTGDLSYEQY

d_call: -
v_call: TRBV2
j_call: TRBJ2-7
cdr3_aa: ASSELTVEQY

d_call: TRBD1
v_call: TRBV5-4
j_call: TRBJ2-7
cdr3_aa: ASSFRTGATYEQY

d_call: TRBD2
v_call: TRBV5-1
j_call: TRBJ2-3
cdr3_aa: ASSLSGGPTDTQY

d_call: -
v_call: TRBV5-6
j_call: TRBJ2-3
cdr3_aa: ASSRPEADTQY

d_call: -
v_call: TRBV9
j_call: TRBJ2-7
cdr3_aa: ASSVGSGERAYEQY

d_call: -
v_call: TRBV2
j_call: TRBJ2-7
cdr3_aa: ASSFLYEQY

d_call: -
v_call: TRBV6-5
j_call: TRBJ1-1
cdr3_aa: ASSLDRNTEAF

d_call: -
v_call: TRBV21-1
j_call: TRBJ1-5
cdr3_aa: ASSPELYRVCKPQH

d_call: -
v_call: TRBV27
j_call: TRBJ1-1
cdr3_aa: ASSAGGAGGTEAF

d_call: TRBD1
v_call: TRBV28
j_call: TRBJ2-7
cdr3_aa: ASSSWTGAEQY

d_call: -
v_call: TRBV28
j_call: TRBJ1-2
cdr3_aa: ATTLGGTRDYGYT

d_call: -
v_call: TRBV6-1
j_call: TRBJ1-2
cdr3_aa: ASSDSLEGGYGYT

d_call: TRBD2
v_call: TRBV28
j_call: TRBJ2-7
cdr3_aa: ASTLGRAGVREQY

d_call: TRBD1
v_call: TRBV2
j_call: TRBJ2-7
cdr3_aa: ASRGQPAYEQY

d_call: TRBD2
v_call: TRBV19
j_call: TRBJ2-5
cdr3_aa: ASTPFRYRLASYRETQY

d_call: TRBD1
v_call: TRBV4-1
j_call: TRBJ1-3
cdr3_aa: ASSQGRQGENTIY

d_call: -
v_call: TRBV6-4
j_call: TRBJ1-2
cdr3_aa: ASSAQGNYGYT

d_call: -
v_call: TRBV14
j_call: TRBJ1-3
cdr3_aa: ASRGQQVGNTIY

d_call: -
v_call: TRBV6-6
j_call: TRBJ1-5
cdr3_aa: ASSPPGASNQPQH

d_call: -
v_call: TRBV30
j_call: TRBJ1-1
cdr3_aa: AWSRGGDTEAF

d_call: -
v_call: TRBV19
j_call: TRBJ1-3
cdr3_aa: ASSIALGNTIY